Below are 7 T cell receptor beta chains sequenced from a single sample in a study of spatial heterogeneity in lung cancer. The sample's time point: sample taken at primary tumor resection. Using its own MiXCR run on the 5' RACE reads, TCRdb lists one record per CDR3 protein. The data contain hundreds of distinct CDR3 sequences, 9.5% to 12% of them singletons. For these TCRs, the target antigens are not known. Study-wide findings and caveats: The study found that expanded intratumoral alpha and beta TCR counts tracked tumor mutation counts.

The input for sequencing was lung tumor tissue, taken at surgery. The source is a female donor with early-stage non-small cell lung cancer.

Relative to its sample, this clonotype is medium-sized (0.01 to 0.1%). This beta chain turned up in a library designed for alpha chains; as an off-target read, its abundance says little. This rearrangement joins TRBV28 to TRBJ1-1; weak D call: TRBD1 (6 bases). Germline V lookup: CDR1 MDHEN, CDR2 SYDVKM. Trimming left V 2 bases short and J 8 bases short, with 9 bases between. This CDR3 region has 12 residues. The CDR3: CASSLAGQEAFF. In DNA, the CDR3 is TGTGCCAGCAGTTTAGCCGGACAGGAAGCTTTCTTT.

By sample share, this clonotype is medium-sized. This beta chain slipped into a library made for alpha chains as a stray read, so its size is not meaningful. V gene TRBV2 combines with J gene TRBJ1-1; TRBD1 is a possible D gene (5 bases). Germline loops: CDR1 SNHLY, CDR2 FYNNEI. V shed 4 bases and J shed 7 bases, with 13 bases lying between them. This CDR3 spans 13 amino acids. CDR3 in DNA: TGTGCCAGCAGTGGGGACGTACCCTATGAAGCTTTCTTT. It codes for CASSGDVPYEAFF.

In its sample, this clonotype was seen once. This beta chain came through as a stray read in a library set up for alpha chains, and its size says little. V gene TRBV12-3 or TRBV12-4 combines with J gene TRBJ2-2, with D uncertain. With 5 bases removed from V and 6 bases from J, the gap between germline ends came to 13 bases. CDR3 length: 14 residues. The CDR3 coding sequence is TGTGCCAGCAGTGGGTACTCAGGTCCCGGGGAGCTGTTTTTT. It specifies CASSGYSGPGELFF.

In its sample, this clonotype ranks as large. Since it is a stray read in a library aimed at alpha chains, this beta chain has a size that is not meaningful. The gene calls are TRBV4-1 and TRBJ2-1; D not resolved. The CDR3 runs 13 residues. From germline, CDR1 is MGHRA and CDR2 YSYEKL. Trimming took off 6 bases at V and 0 bases at J, with 6 bases between the two ends. CDR3 loop: CASSRDSYNEQFF. The CDR3 bases are TGCGCCAGCAGTCGAGACTCCTACAATGAGCAGTTCTTC.

Worth noting for this clonotype: This beta chain slipped into a library made for alpha chains as a stray read, so its size is not meaningful. This chain joins TRBV20-1 and TRBJ1-1; TRBD1 is a possible D gene (5 bases). CDR3 length equals 14 residues. Trimming left V 0 bases short and J 1 base short, with 9 bases between. Germline V CDR1 and CDR2: DFQATT, SNEGSKA (reference sequence). The CDR3 bases are TGCAGTGCTAGAGATCGAAGGGGGAACACTGAAGCTTTCTTT. This translates into CSARDRRGNTEAFF.

By frequency in the sample, this clonotype is medium-sized. With the library built for alpha chains, this beta chain is off target and its frequency is not meaningful. This CDR3 is CASSTGTATNEKLFF. As DNA, the CDR3 is TGTGCCAGTAGTACAGGAACCGCAACTAATGAAAAACTGTTTTTT. The chain combines TRBV19 with TRBJ1-4; the D is unclear. The V gene's germline CDR1 is LNHDA and CDR2 SQIVND (reference sequence). The CDR3 is 15 amino acids. Trimming took off 4 bases at V and 0 bases at J, with 9 bases between the two ends.

This clonotype appeared a single time. Found in a library prepared for alpha chains, this beta chain is an off-target read, and its abundance has little meaning. The chain carries TRBV29-1 and TRBJ2-7; 8 bases are a match to TRBD1. V dropped 5 bases and J dropped 6; count of bases not matched to a gene: 3. The CDR3 contains 11 residues. Germline V CDR1 and CDR2: SQVTM, ANQGSEA. The CDR3 spells CSVTTGVEQYF. DNA for the CDR3: TGCAGCGTTACGACAGGGGTCGAGCAGTACTTC.